This T cell receptor beta chain emerged from a study of blood T cell repertoires in COVID-19. The germline CDR1 and CDR2 sequences are MNHEY and SVGAGI. There are 16 residues in the CDR3. With 1 base clipped from V and 5 bases from J, the junction kept 10 bases outside the gene matches. In the original workflow: Using reference gene primer amplification, nucleated cell counts were estimated. Produced via immunoSEQ multiplex PCR; TCRdb's table is partial and in-frame only. V and J calls and clone size are those listed in that table; D and trimming were worked out from the DNA. The profile covers around 64,000 clones, with 91% appearing a single time and around 9% taken by the ten largest.

The receptor was isolated from a human donor in a cohort sampled during active COVID-19. The V gene is TRBV6-5, the J gene TRBJ2-7; TRBD1 matches 8 bases. What was sequenced was peripheral blood. CDR3 sequence (DNA): TGTGCCAGCAGTTACTTGTTTGACAGGGGAAAAAACGAGCAGTACTTC. Its protein product is CASSYLFDRGKNEQYF.